These 27 T cell receptor beta chains share one sample of origin, sequenced in a study of patients and donors after allogeneic stem cell transplantation. TCRdb reprocessed the RT-PCR reads with MiXCR, giving one entry per CDR3 protein. Of about a million distinct CDR3 sequences listed, under 20% were seen once; the top ten hold around 6%. Sequenced: blood, either unsorted or a sorted T cell fraction (not recorded which). The receptor set was obtained from a human donor who was either an allogeneic HSCT recipient or a stem cell or donor lymphocyte infusion donor (not recorded which). It is not recorded whose cells these are; they may come from a transplant donor.

The chain links TRBV20-1 to TRBJ1-5; possible D gene TRBD1, 5 bases. The CDR3 loop spans 13 amino acids. V was cut by 4 bases and J by 7 bases, with 14 bases left in between. Germline CDR1 is DFQATT and CDR2 is SNEGSKA (reference sequence). In DNA, the CDR3 is TGCAGTGCTAAATCGCAGGGCTGGCAGCCCCAGCATTTT. As protein: CSAKSQGWQPQHF.

The chain has TRBV6-6 and TRBJ1-6; tentative D call: TRBD1 (5 bases). This CDR3 is built from 13 residues. Trimming left V 10 bases short and J 6 bases short, with 13 bases between. Germline V gives CDR1 MNHNY, CDR2 SVGAGI (reference sequence). In nucleotides, the CDR3 is TGTGCCATCAAGTCAGGGTCTAATTCACCCCTCCACTTT. This encodes CAIKSGSNSPLHF.

This clonotype came up a few times. The chain links TRBV12-3 or TRBV12-4 to TRBJ2-5; no clear D. The length of the CDR3 is 11 residues. V dropped 3 bases and J dropped 7 bases, with 6 bases sitting between them. Here the CDR3 reads CASSFGGTQYF. The CDR3 DNA sequence: TGTGCCAGCAGTTTTGGTGGGACCCAGTACTTC.

This chain connects TRBV7-2 to TRBJ2-1, with D tentatively TRBD1 or TRBD2 (6 bases each). There are 14 residues in the CDR3. Between the trimmed V and J ends, which lost 1 base and 8 bases, there was a span of 12 bases. CDR1 and CDR2 from the germline V gene are SGHTA and FQGNSA. CDR3 loop: CASSLEYGGYEQFF. The CDR3 nucleotides read TGTGCCAGCAGCTTAGAGTACGGGGGCTATGAGCAGTTCTTC.

J is TRBJ1-5 and V is TRBV2; D is unclear. This CDR3 comprises 12 residues. The V end was cut by 6 bases, the J end by 7 bases, with 10 bases between. Germline V gives CDR1 SNHLY, CDR2 FYNNEI. CDR3 amino acids: CASRAKGQPQHF. DNA of the CDR3: TGTGCCAGCAGGGCCAAGGGACAGCCCCAGCATTTT.

The rearrangement joins TRBV6-2 or TRBV6-3 to TRBJ2-1; the D call may be TRBD1 or TRBD2 (5 bases each). In germline, CDR1 is MNHEY, CDR2 SVGEGT. Trimming removed 5 bases at V and 6 bases at J, with 11 bases between. The CDR3 consists of 13 residues. Written as DNA, the CDR3 is TGTGCCAGCAGTCCGGGACCTTTCAATGAGCAGTTCTTC. It yields the protein CASSPGPFNEQFF.

This clonotype was seen only a few times. The chain combines TRBV21-1 with TRBJ1-5. TRBV21-1 is tagged as a pseudogene. CDR3 length equals 14 residues. The CDR3 DNA is TGTGCCAGCAGTTCGAAAGGGAAATATCAGCCCCAGCATTTT. Amino acids: CASSSKGKYQPQHF.

In its sample, this clonotype was seen a few times. This chain joins TRBV4-1 and TRBJ2-7, with D hard to call. Per the germline V gene, CDR1 is MGHRA and CDR2 is YSYEKL. The CDR3 totals 14 residues. Trimming removed 0 bases at V and 3 bases at J, with 9 bases between. CDR3 sequence reads: CASSQERWGYEQYF. CDR3 in DNA: TGCGCCAGCAGCCAAGAGCGCTGGGGCTACGAGCAGTACTTC.

The chain employs TRBV5-1 and TRBJ2-1; the match to TRBD1 covers 7 bases. There are 17 residues in the CDR3. The V gene end was trimmed by 4 bases and the J gene end by 0 bases; junction bases not matched to a gene: 10. The germline V gene encodes CDR1 SGHRS and CDR2 YFSETQ. DNA of the CDR3: TGCGCCAGCAGCGGAATGAACAGGGGAAGCTCCTACAATGAGCAGTTCTTC. Encoded protein: CASSGMNRGSSYNEQFF. Complete variable domain (other parts from reference TRBV5-1 and TRBJ2-1): KAGVTQTPRYLIKTRGQQVTLSCSPISGHRSVSWYQQTPGQGLQFLFEYFSETQRNKGNFPGRFSGRQFSNSRSEMNVSTLELGDSALYLCASSGMNRGSSYNEQFFGPGTRLTVL.

The chain has TRBV20-1 and TRBJ2-1, with no clear D. CDR3 length: 12 amino acids. Germline CDR1 DFQATT, CDR2 SNEGSKA (reference sequence). V gave up 3 bases and J gave up 6 bases, with 9 bases separating them. CDR3 region: CSASISRNEQFF. As DNA, the CDR3 is TGCAGTGCTAGTATCTCTCGCAATGAGCAGTTCTTC.

This clonotype was recorded at least ten times. This chain joins TRBV20-1 and TRBJ2-3, with D possibly being TRBD1 (6 bases). Trimming took off 0 bases at V and 10 bases at J, with 14 bases between the two ends. Germline CDR1 and CDR2: DFQATT and SNEGSKA (reference sequence). This CDR3 is 13 amino acids long. This CDR3 is CSAREGAHVAQYF. CDR3 DNA sequence: TGCAGTGCTAGAGAGGGGGCCCATGTGGCGCAGTATTTT.

This clonotype was seen only a few times. V usage is TRBV11-2 and J usage is TRBJ2-1, with TRBD2 matching 10 bases. Germline V lookup: CDR1 SGHAT, CDR2 FQNNGV. This CDR3 is built from 16 residues. V trimming: 1 base; J trimming: 6 bases; junction bases outside the gene matches: 6. The CDR3 spells CASSLASGGAVNEQFF. In nucleotides, the CDR3 is TGTGCCAGCAGCTTAGCAAGCGGGGGGGCGGTCAATGAGCAGTTCTTC.

The chain couples TRBV20-1 to TRBJ2-7, with D unclear. From germline, CDR1 is DFQATT and CDR2 SNEGSKA (reference sequence). The length of the CDR3 is 13 residues. In DNA form, the CDR3 reads TGCAGCAGCCATGTTGGTAATTCCTACGAGCAGTACTTC. Translation: CSSHVGNSYEQYF.

This clonotype has just a few counts. The chain has TRBV19 and TRBJ2-3, with 11 bases lining up with TRBD2. The CDR3 sequence is 17 residues long. Germline-derived CDR1 and CDR2 are LNHDA and SQIVND (reference sequence). The ends lost 6 bases at V and 1 base at J; junction bases unmatched: 9. The CDR3 DNA follows: TGTGCCAGTAGGGGAAAAGGACTAGCGGGCCGCACAGATACGCAGTATTTT. Amino acids: CASRGKGLAGRTDTQYF.

The table lists this clonotype with many counts. The genes are TRBV9 and TRBJ1-1, with D unresolved. Per germline, CDR1 SGDLS and CDR2 YYNGEE. V was pared by 0 bases and J by 3 bases, with 9 bases between. The CDR3 consists of 14 residues. CDR3 protein: CASSVEYGDTEAFF. The CDR3, as DNA: TGTGCCAGCAGCGTAGAGTATGGGGACACTGAAGCTTTCTTT.

This clonotype was seen more than once but under ten times. This chain uses TRBV9 with TRBJ1-1; D is ambiguous. The CDR3 contains 10 residues. Trimming removed 3 bases at V and 7 bases at J, with 4 bases between. The germline V gene has CDR1 SGDLS and CDR2 YYNGEE. The CDR3 DNA follows: TGTGCCAGCAGCGCAAATGAAGCTTTCTTT. Protein: CASSANEAFF.

The chain combines TRBV6-5 with TRBJ1-4; maybe TRBD1 (5 bases). The V end lost 2 bases, the J end lost 8 bases, and 12 bases lay between the germline ends. The CDR3 has 14 residues. Germline V gene data show CDR1 as MNHEY and CDR2 as SVGAGI. The CDR3 region has the DNA TGTGCCAGCAGTTACGCGGGACTTGGGGAAAAACTGTTTTTT. This translates into CASSYAGLGEKLFF.

The rearrangement uses TRBV6-1 and TRBJ2-7; tentative D call: TRBD1 (5 bases). The CDR3 totals 14 residues. V lost 8 bases and J 0 bases, leaving 14 bases between the germline ends. Germline CDR1 is MNHNS and CDR2 is SASEGT. The CDR3 protein is CASLDGAASYEQYF. CDR3 bases: TGTGCCAGCCTGGATGGGGCAGCCTCCTACGAGCAGTACTTC.

The chain has TRBV7-2 and TRBJ2-3, with 8 positions matching TRBD2. Trimming took 3 bases from V and 2 from J; bases not matched to a gene: 10. The germline gives CDR1 SGHTA, CDR2 FQGNSA. CDR3 length equals 17 residues. In DNA form, the CDR3 reads TGTGCCAGCAGCTTCCGGCGGGGGGAGCGGTCCACAGATACGCAGTATTTT. It encodes CASSFRRGERSTDTQYF.

This clonotype has just a few counts. This rearrangement joins TRBV27 to TRBJ2-7; no clear D gene. This CDR3 has 13 residues. Trimming stripped 2 bases from V and 4 bases from J, with 9 bases between. The V gene's germline CDR1 is MNHEY and CDR2 SMNVEV (reference sequence). The CDR3 is CASSLIFGYEQYF. DNA of the CDR3: TGTGCCAGCAGTTTAATCTTCGGGTACGAGCAGTACTTC.

The chain is built from TRBV6-1 and TRBJ1-3, with D unclear. Germline CDR1 is MNHNS and CDR2 is SASEGT. The V gene lost 6 bases and the J gene lost 5 bases, with 11 bases spanning the gap. CDR3 length: 13 amino acids. The CDR3 region is CASRDGRRNTIYF. In DNA form, the CDR3 reads TGTGCCAGCAGGGACGGACGGAGAAACACCATATATTTT.

The V gene is TRBV10-3, the J gene TRBJ1-2; tentative D call: TRBD1 (6 bases). The CDR3 is 15 amino acids. Per the germline V gene, CDR1 is ENHRY and CDR2 is SYGVKD. The V end lost 0 bases, the J end lost 3 bases, and 11 bases lay between the germline ends. CDR3 coding DNA: TGTGCCATCAGTGAGTCGGTACGACAGGACTATGGCTACACCTTC. This sequence encodes CAISESVRQDYGYTF.

The CDR3 is CASSSTDRRNTDTQYF. The CDR3 bases are TGTGCCAGCAGCTCCACGGACAGGCGCAACACAGATACGCAGTATTTT. This chain connects TRBV5-8 to TRBJ2-3; 7 nucleotides line up with TRBD1. The CDR3 has 16 amino acids. Trimming took 3 bases from V and 2 from J; bases not matched to a gene: 9. CDR1 SGHTS and CDR2 YDEGEE come from the germline V gene.

CDR3 in DNA: TGCAGTGCTAGAGAGGGTCGGGGAGAGCAGTACTTC. Its translation: CSAREGRGEQYF. J is TRBJ2-7 and V is TRBV20-1, with TRBD2 as a possible D gene (5 bases). The V end lost 0 bases, the J end lost 7 bases, and 10 bases lay between the germline ends. This CDR3 is 12 amino acids long. The germline CDR1 and CDR2 sequences are DFQATT and SNEGSKA (reference sequence).

The V and J genes are TRBV27 and TRBJ1-2, with TRBD1 matching 7 bases. J was trimmed by 8 bases and V by 5 bases; bases with no gene match: 11. In germline, CDR1 is MNHEY, CDR2 SMNVEV (reference sequence). The CDR3 covers 14 residues. The CDR3 DNA sequence: TGTGCCAGCAGTCTAAAAACGACAGGGCAAGGCTACACCTTC. The encoded protein is CASSLKTTGQGYTF.

This chain links TRBV27 with TRBJ2-3; D is unclear. CDR3 length equals 15 residues. Germline loops: CDR1 MNHEY, CDR2 SMNVEV (reference sequence). Trimming shortened V by 0 bases and J by 10 bases, and 17 bases separated the two germline ends. Written as DNA, the CDR3 is TGTGCCAGCAGTTTATCGTCCGGAAGAAAGGGTGCGCAGTATTTT. This encodes CASSLSSGRKGAQYF.

This clonotype was counted at least ten times. The J gene is TRBJ2-7, the V gene TRBV5-1, with 9 bases matching TRBD1. V lost 2 bases to trimming and J lost 5 bases; unmatched junction nucleotides: 2. This CDR3 is built from 13 residues. Per germline, CDR1 SGHRS and CDR2 YFSETQ. The CDR3 region is CASSLRDRDEQYF. As DNA, the CDR3 is TGCGCCAGCAGCTTACGGGACAGGGACGAGCAGTACTTC. Complete variable domain (other parts from reference TRBV5-1 and TRBJ2-7): KAGVTQTPRYLIKTRGQQVTLSCSPISGHRSVSWYQQTPGQGLQFLFEYFSETQRNKGNFPGRFSGRQFSNSRSEMNVSTLELGDSALYLCASSLRDRDEQYFGPGTRLTVT.